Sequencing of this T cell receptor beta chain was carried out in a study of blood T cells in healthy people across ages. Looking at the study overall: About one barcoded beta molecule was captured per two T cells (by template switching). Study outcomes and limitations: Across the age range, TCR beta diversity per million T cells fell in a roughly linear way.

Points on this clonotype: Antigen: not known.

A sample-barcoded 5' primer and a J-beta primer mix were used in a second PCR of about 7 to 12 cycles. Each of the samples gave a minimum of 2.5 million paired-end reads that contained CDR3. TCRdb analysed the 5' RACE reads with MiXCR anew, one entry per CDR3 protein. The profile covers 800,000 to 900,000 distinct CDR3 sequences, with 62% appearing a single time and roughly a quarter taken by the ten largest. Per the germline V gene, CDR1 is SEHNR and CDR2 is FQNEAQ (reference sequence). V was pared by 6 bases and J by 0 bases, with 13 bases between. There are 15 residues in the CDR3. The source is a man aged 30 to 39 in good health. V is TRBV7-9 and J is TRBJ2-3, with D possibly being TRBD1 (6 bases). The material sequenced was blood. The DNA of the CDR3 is TGTGCCAGCAGACCCGGGACACCTAGCACAGATACGCAGTATTTT. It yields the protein CASRPGTPSTDTQYF. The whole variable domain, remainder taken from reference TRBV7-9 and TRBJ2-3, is DTGVSQNPRHKITKRGQNVTFRCDPISEHNRLYWYRQTLGQGPEFLTYFQNEAQLEKSRLLSDRFSAERPKGSFSTLEIQRTEQGDSAMYLCASRPGTPSTDTQYFGPGTRLTVL.